The T cell receptor beta chain under discussion was sequenced for a study of blood T cell repertoires in COVID-19. The germline V gene has CDR1 SGHTA and CDR2 FQGNSA. This CDR3 has 15 amino acids. The V gene lost 5 bases and the J gene lost 0 bases, with 13 bases spanning the gap. TCRdb's table, derived via immunoSEQ multiplex PCR, lists solely in-frame clones and lacks some. The sample records about 53,000 clones, about three quarters being singletons. Sequences were obtained from peripheral blood. This receptor was obtained from a man aged 65 to 85 with active or convalescent COVID-19. The rearrangement joins TRBV7-2 to TRBJ1-1; unclear D gene. The DNA of the CDR3 is TGTGCCAGCAGCCCCACCATTAGCGTGAACACTGAAGCTTTCTTT. Protein: CASSPTISVNTEAFF.